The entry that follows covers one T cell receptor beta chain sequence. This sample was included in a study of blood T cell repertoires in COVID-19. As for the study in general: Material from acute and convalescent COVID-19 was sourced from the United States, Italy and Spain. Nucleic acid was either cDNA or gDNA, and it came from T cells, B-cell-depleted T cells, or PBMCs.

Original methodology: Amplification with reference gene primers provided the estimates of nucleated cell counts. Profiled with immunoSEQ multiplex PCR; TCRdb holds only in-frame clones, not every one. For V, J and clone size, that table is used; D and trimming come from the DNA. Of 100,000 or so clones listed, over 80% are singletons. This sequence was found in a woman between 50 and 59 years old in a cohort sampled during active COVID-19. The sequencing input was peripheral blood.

The CDR3 protein is CASSLLAEFSYEQYF. The DNA for the CDR3 is TGTGCCAGCAGCCTACTAGCGGAATTCTCCTACGAGCAGTACTTC. V usage is TRBV7-2 and J usage is TRBJ2-7, with 8 bases identical to TRBD2. Germline V gene data show CDR1 as SGHTA and CDR2 as FQGNSA. This CDR3 contains 15 residues. The V segment lost 5 bases and the J segment 0 bases; nucleotides outside the gene matches: 6.